A selection of T cell receptor beta chains follows, all from one sample in a study of T-cell reconstitution after alpha-beta-depleted transplantation in children. TCRdb reprocessed the PCR reads via MiXCR and lists one record per CDR3 protein. Of 250,000 to 350,000 distinct CDR3 sequences listed, around 25% are singletons. Sequencing was performed on PBMCs, mostly from graft donor cells, taken 180 days after TCRalphabeta/CD19-depleted stem cell transplant. The receptors stem from a male patient between 5 and 17 years old who had a stem cell transplant for acute lymphoblastic leukemia, so the T cells may come from the graft donor. CDR3s leave out the opening cysteine and the closing phenylalanine or tryptophan. Part of the rows lack a size; the others show once, few, many or a class for expanded clones.

-	13	TRBV7-3	TRBJ1-1	ASSPTGGSDTEAF
-	12	TRBV20-1	TRBJ2-5	SAGKTSGKETQY
-	12	TRBV20-1	TRBJ2-1	SFVPGLANNEQF
-	11	TRBV6-1	TRBJ1-1	ASSEILNTEAF
-	14	TRBV20-1	TRBJ2-3	SAALIDTGSTDTQY
few	11	TRBV20-1	TRBJ1-4	SARRASNEKLF
few	13	TRBV11-2	TRBJ2-1	ASSEGRGSYNEQF
-	12	TRBV18	TRBJ2-1	ASSPLMAWDEQF
many	13	TRBV5-1	TRBJ2-3	ASRPQGGSTDTQY
-	14	TRBV7-9	TRBJ2-7	ASSWVAGGGSYEQY
few	13	TRBV7-3	TRBJ2-3	ASSPSIGHTDTQY
few	12	TRBV5-6	TRBJ2-1	AEVGPTHKNEQF
-	12	TRBV7-3	TRBJ2-3	ASSFSLSTDTQY
once	14	TRBV15	TRBJ2-7	ATSRPRGQGVYEQY
few	12	TRBV7-6	TRBJ1-2	ASSQSGPNYGYT
few	13	TRBV5-6	TRBJ2-7	ASSRRTSGGYEQY
-	13	TRBV12-3/TRBV12-4	TRBJ2-1	ASSFGLAAYNEQF
few	13	TRBV27	TRBJ2-5	ASSARDRLQETQY
once	12	TRBV15	TRBJ2-7	ATSGRDRLYEQY
-	10	TRBV2	TRBJ2-7	ATRQGSYEQY
few	16	TRBV11-1	TRBJ1-2	ASSYPTQGAVDNYGYT
few	12	TRBV5-6	TRBJ2-1	VSSGTGGLNEQF
few	12	TRBV12-3/TRBV12-4	TRBJ1-5	ASSLRGSNQPQH
-	12	TRBV20-1	TRBJ1-2	SARDAGILYGYT
-	13	TRBV27	TRBJ2-1	ASSLGQGSSNEQF
few	14	TRBV6-1	TRBJ1-5	ASSVRQSYSNQPQH
-	13	TRBV6-1	TRBJ1-3	ASTKQGISGNTIY
-	13	TRBV7-6	TRBJ2-7	ASSFIEDAAYEQY
few	12	TRBV20-1	TRBJ2-3	SASLASGFYTQY
few	13	TRBV9	TRBJ1-1	ASSVDRGVGTEAF
-	14	TRBV6-5	TRBJ2-4	ASSYSSGIAKNIQY
-	12	TRBV4-1	TRBJ2-7	ASSLGLPPYEQY
-	14	TRBV14	TRBJ1-3	ASSQDFIGAGNTIY
few	9	TRBV27	TRBJ2-7	ASSSGSEQY
-	10	TRBV29-1	TRBJ1-2	SVEDRAYGYT
few	11	TRBV11-2	TRBJ2-2	ASSSTNTGELF
few	13	TRBV7-8	TRBJ2-3	ASSLIAGGVDTQY
-	12	TRBV7-9	TRBJ2-7	ASSLTSGTYEEY
-	15	TRBV18	TRBJ2-7	ASSKGLAGGLGYEQY
-	12	TRBV24-1	TRBJ2-2	ATSDLTGSGELF
few	16	TRBV3-1	TRBJ2-7	ASSQDQVGRLLTHEQY
-	17	TRBV11-1	TRBJ2-3	ASSPRTSGRAGITDTQY